This T cell receptor (beta chain) emerged from a study of CD8 T cells in Susac syndrome (dated by TCRdb to the late 2010s). With respect to the entire study: The study used repertoire sequencing to test whether antigen drove CD8+ T cell activation and differentiation in Susac syndrome. CD8+ T cell repertoire clonality was compared between approximately 12 healthy donors, approximately 14 Susac syndrome patients and fewer than 19 multiple sclerosis patients.

Note on this clonotype: No antigen is known for it. No much larger clone exists at a distance of one base, and base qualities are not known.

Peripheral blood CD8+ and CD4+ T cells from healthy donors, Susac syndrome patients and multiple sclerosis patients were profiled by high-throughput TCR beta sequencing. Healthy donors were age- and sex-matched controls. Bulk CD8+ and CD4+ T cells were purified by magnetic negative isolation, while CD8+ TEMRA cells were enriched using FACS. Blood was collected in EDTA tubes and processed within 24 hours, with PBMCs isolated through density gradient centrifugation. PBMCs intended for TCR sequencing were frozen in liquid nitrogen and were later thawed in a 37 degrees C water bath. The sorted or isolated CD4+, CD8+ and CD8+ TEMRA cells reached a purity of at least 90%. Overall study results and their limits: The TCR sequencing and HLA analysis was acknowledged to have included a relatively small number of individuals.

The CDR3 contains 16 residues, cysteine and phenylalanine counted. Only CDR3 DNA is held: 48 bases, read in frame from base 1. V and J lose 0 bases and 4 bases, and a span of 14 bases separates them. As encoded in the germline V gene (reference sequence), CDR1 is SEHNR while CDR2 is FQNEAQ. RNA was extracted using the RNeasy kit, and about 0.45 to 1 microgram was reverse transcribed with random hexamers. The immunoSEQ multiplex PCR assay, which covers 54 Vbeta and 13 Jbeta segments, was used to amplify TCR beta CDR3 regions. To correct PCR amplification bias, a synthetic template baseline was used for both primer optimization and computational correction. Per the original workflow: Reads were annotated to V, D and J genes per IMGT and analyzed with immunoSEQ Analyzer, keeping only productive sequences. Clonality was calculated as one minus the Shannon entropy normalized by log2 of the number of productive unique sequences. For each patient and control, public and private clones were evaluated within the 100 most prevalent clones. Susac-specific clones were defined as absent from healthy and MS cohorts, roughly 1,100 published viral clones and other ImmuneACCESS disease sequences. TCRdb trimmed public reads at Q25 via fastp, called clones via MiXCR and kept in-frame beta chains. Rows merge per CDR3 protein into single entries with the most common DNA and genes. The V and J calls were not made by the authors but by TCRdb's processing. The sample data list just over 80,000 distinct CDR3 sequences, and around 94% of these were observed just once. The ten top clones hold about 0.27% of the sample.

The chain employs TRBV7-9 and TRBJ2-3; TRBD2 is possibly the D segment (5 matching bases). This clonotype originated in a human donor in good health. Sequencing input: CD8+ T cells from PBMCs. The CDR3 reads as follows: CASSLAITGIPDTQYF. In nucleotides, the sequence is TGTGCCAGCAGCTTAGCGATTACGGGGATACCAGATACGCAGTATTTT.